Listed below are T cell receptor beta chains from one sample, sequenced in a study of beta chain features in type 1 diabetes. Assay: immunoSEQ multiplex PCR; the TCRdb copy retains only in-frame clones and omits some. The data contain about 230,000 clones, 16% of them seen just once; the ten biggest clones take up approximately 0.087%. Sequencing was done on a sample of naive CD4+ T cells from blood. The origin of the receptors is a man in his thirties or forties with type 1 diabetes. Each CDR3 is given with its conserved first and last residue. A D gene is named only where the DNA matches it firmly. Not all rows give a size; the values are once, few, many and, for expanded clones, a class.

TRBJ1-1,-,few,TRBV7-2,CASSLSRQSNTEAFF,TGTGCCAGCAGCTTGTCGCGGCAGTCGAACACTGAAGCTTTCTTT
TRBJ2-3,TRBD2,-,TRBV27,CASSNYMLAGVRTDTQYF,TGTGCCAGCAGTAATTATATGTTGGCGGGAGTGAGGACAGATACGCAGTATTTT
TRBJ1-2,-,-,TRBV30,CAWSDHRDQRGGYTF,TGTGCCTGGAGTGATCATCGGGACCAACGGGGCGGCTACACCTTC
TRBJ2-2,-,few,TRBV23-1,CASSHHIPPPGELFF,TGCGCCAGCAGTCACCACATTCCCCCGCCCGGGGAGCTGTTTTTT
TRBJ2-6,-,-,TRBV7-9,CASSSFSGANVLTF,TGTGCCAGCAGCTCCTTCTCTGGGGCCAACGTCCTGACTTTC
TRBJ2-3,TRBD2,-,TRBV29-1,CSVSGTSGRTDTQYF,TGCAGCGTTTCCGGGACTAGCGGGAGGACAGATACGCAGTATTTT
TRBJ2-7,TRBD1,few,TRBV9,CASSVGQGTGEQYF,TGTGCCAGCAGCGTCGGACAGGGAACGGGTGAGCAGTACTTC
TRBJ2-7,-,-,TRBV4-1,CASSPPQPYEQYF,TGCGCCAGCAGCCCTCCACAGCCGTACGAGCAGTACTTC
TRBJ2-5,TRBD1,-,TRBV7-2,CASSRGTGRQETQYF,TGTGCCAGCAGCCGTGGGACAGGCAGGCAAGAGACCCAGTACTTC
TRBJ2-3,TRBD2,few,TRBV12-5,CASGLVLAGITDTQYF,TGTGCTAGTGGTTTGGTACTAGCGGGAATTACAGATACGCAGTATTTT
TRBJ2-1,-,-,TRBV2,CASTGTVYNEQFF,TGTGCCAGCACCGGGACTGTGTACAATGAGCAGTTCTTC
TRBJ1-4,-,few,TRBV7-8,CASSAGQNNEKLFF,TGTGCCAGCAGCGCTGGACAGAATAATGAAAAACTGTTTTTT
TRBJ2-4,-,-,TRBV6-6,CASSYPRGSAKNIQYF,TGTGCCAGCAGTTATCCCCGAGGGTCAGCCAAAAACATTCAGTACTTC
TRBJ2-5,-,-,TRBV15,CATHTPSGSDQETQYF,TGTGCCACCCACACTCCGTCGGGGTCCGATCAAGAGACCCAGTACTTC
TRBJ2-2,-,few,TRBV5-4,CASSLVEAGELFF,TGTGCCAGCAGCTTGGTGGAGGCCGGGGAGCTGTTTTTT
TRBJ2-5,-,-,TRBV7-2,CASTGGAQETQYF,TGTGCCAGCACCGGAGGGGCGCAAGAGACCCAGTACTTC
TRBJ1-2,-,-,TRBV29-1,CSAQTGTNYGYTF,TGCAGCGCCCAAACAGGGACTAACTATGGCTACACCTTC
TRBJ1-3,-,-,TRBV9,CASSASLHSSGNTIYF,TGTGCCAGCAGCGCAAGCCTCCACAGCTCTGGAAACACCATATATTTT
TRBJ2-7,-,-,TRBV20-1,CSARSYEQYF,TGCAGTGCTAGGAGCTACGAGCAGTACTTC
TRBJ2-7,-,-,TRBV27,CASSSRALGTYEQYF,TGTGCCAGCAGTTCAAGGGCCCTAGGGACCTACGAGCAGTACTTC
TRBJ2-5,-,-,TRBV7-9,CASSSMTGQETQYF,TGTGCCAGCAGCTCGATGACAGGTCAAGAGACCCAGTACTTC
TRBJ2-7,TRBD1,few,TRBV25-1,CASSELTGGPLYEQYF,TGTGCCAGCAGTGAATTGACAGGGGGCCCCCTCTACGAGCAGTACTTC
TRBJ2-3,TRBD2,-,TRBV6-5,CASSRTRHTDTQYF,TGTGCCAGCAGCCGGACTAGACACACAGATACGCAGTATTTT
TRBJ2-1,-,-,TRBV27,CASSSINNEQFF,TGTGCCAGCAGTTCGATTAACAATGAGCAGTTCTTC
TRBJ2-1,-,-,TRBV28,CASSSGQSNEQFF,TGTGCCAGCAGTTCCGGACAATCGAATGAGCAGTTCTTC
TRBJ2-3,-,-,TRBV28,CASSLSDTQYF,TGTGCCAGCAGTTTGTCTGATACGCAGTATTTT
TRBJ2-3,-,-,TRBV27,CASSSPRGTDTQYF,TGTGCCAGCAGCTCCCCCCGCGGCACAGATACGCAGTATTTT
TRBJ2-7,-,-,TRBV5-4,CASSLEIGGSSYEQYF,TGTGCCAGCAGCTTGGAGATTGGGGGAAGCTCCTACGAGCAGTACTTC
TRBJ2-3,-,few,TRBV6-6,CASSPGSLEDTQYF,TGTGCCAGCAGTCCTGGGAGTCTGGAAGATACGCAGTATTTT
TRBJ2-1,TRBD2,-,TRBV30,CAWSTGTSGGNEQFF,TGTGCCTGGAGCACCGGGACTAGCGGGGGCAATGAGCAGTTCTTC
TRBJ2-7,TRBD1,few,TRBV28,CASSQGTGLYYEQYF,TGTGCCAGCAGTCAAGGGACAGGTCTCTACTACGAGCAGTACTTC
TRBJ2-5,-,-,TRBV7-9,CASSLAWEETQYF,TGTGCCAGCAGCTTAGCGTGGGAAGAGACCCAGTACTTC
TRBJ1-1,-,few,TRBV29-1,CSVEGRENTEAFF,TGCAGCGTTGAAGGCAGGGAGAACACTGAAGCTTTCTTT
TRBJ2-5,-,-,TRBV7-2,CASRRTGRQETQYF,TGTGCCAGCAGACGAACGGGGCGTCAAGAGACCCAGTACTTC
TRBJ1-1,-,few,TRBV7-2,CASSLARPEAFF,TGTGCCAGCAGCTTAGCGCGGCCTGAAGCTTTCTTT
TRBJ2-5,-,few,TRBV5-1,CASSPTQETQYF,TGCGCCAGCAGCCCCACCCAAGAGACCCAGTACTTC
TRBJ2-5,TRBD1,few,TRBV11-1,CASSQTGAATQYF,TGTGCCAGCAGCCAGACAGGGGCCGCGACCCAGTACTTC
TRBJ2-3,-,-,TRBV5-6,CASSFPGGWGQRTDTQYF,TGTGCCAGCAGCTTTCCAGGAGGGTGGGGACAAAGGACAGATACGCAGTATTTT
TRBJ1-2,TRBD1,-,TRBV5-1,CASSLGQGDGYTF,TGCGCCAGCAGCTTGGGACAGGGAGATGGCTACACCTTC